This TCR beta chain was captured in a study of blood T cell repertoires in COVID-19. Clones were read by immunoSEQ multiplex PCR, and TCRdb kept only the in-frame ones, dropping some. The table records 150,000 to 200,000 clones, 70% to 80% of them present only once. This TCR was recovered from a woman in her forties or fifties with active or convalescent COVID-19. The sequenced material came from peripheral blood.

This CDR3 is CASSLQPDRAHTF. CDR3 bases: TGTGCCAGCAGCTTGCAGCCGGACAGGGCGCACACCTTC. This rearrangement joins TRBV5-8 to TRBJ1-2, with TRBD1 identical over 8 bases. The CDR3 runs 13 residues. V trimming: 1 base; J trimming: 12 bases; junction bases outside the gene matches: 8. CDR1 is SGHTS and CDR2 is YDEGEE in the germline V gene. Filled out from reference TRBV5-8 and TRBJ1-2, the complete variable domain reads EAGVTQSPTHLIKTRGQQATLRCSPISGHTSVYWYQQALGLGLQFLLWYDEGEERNRGNFPPRFSGRQFPNYSSELNVNALELEDSALYLCASSLQPDRAHTFGSGTRLTVV.